This T cell receptor (beta chain) derives from a study of OX40 agonist ivuxolimab in advanced cancers. Background on the whole study: Ivuxolimab, which targeted the costimulatory receptor OX40 (CD134), was an agonistic, fully human IgG2 monoclonal antibody. Patients were allowed to have had prior anti-PD-1, anti-PD-L1 or anti-CTLA-4 therapy, and approximately 39% of the dose-escalation patients had been treated with checkpoint inhibitors. Of the roughly 50 dose-escalation patients, hepatocellular carcinoma was present in about 20, melanoma in around 15, renal cell carcinoma in 9 and head and neck cancer in 9. A male proportion of roughly 80% and a mean age of 60 years, ranging from about 20 to 85, were recorded for the dose-escalation cohort. The monotherapy dose-escalation portion (N = 52 patients) of the phase I ivuxolimab trial is reported in the paper. Intravenous ivuxolimab was administered to patients every 2 weeks at six dose levels: 0.01, 0.1, 0.3, 1.5, 3 and 10 mg/kg. Peripheral TCRbeta sequencing was intended to test whether TCR sequence diversity was altered and clonal T-cell expansion was caused by ivuxolimab. Partial responses occurred in three dose-escalation patients: two with cutaneous melanoma and one with hepatocellular carcinoma. Overall results and qualifications from the work: Low levels of normalized T-cell clonal expansion were also seen in some patients who did not respond. At doses of 0.1 to 3.0 mg/kg, clonal expansion of both CD4+ and CD8+ T cells in blood was seen between baseline and week 6. On average, CD8+ T cells showed more expanded clones than CD4+ T cells after ivuxolimab. The antigen specificity of the clonally expanded peripheral T cells was not determined. In the 0.1-3.0 mg/kg groups, partial responders were among the patients with the lowest normalized peripheral clonal expansion, particularly in CD8+ T cells.

To sequence the TCRbeta CDR3 region, genomic DNA was isolated from the sorted cells. The immunoSEQ Assay was used for sequencing of TCRbeta CDR3 regions. In its TCRdb copy, this immuneACCESS table keeps in-frame sequences only and misses some clones. Where compared with another copy, unresolved V genes explain less than half of these, and the others have no known cause. The sample records 65,000 to 90,000 clones, 82% of which are singletons. Of the sample, around 5% is held by the ten largest clones. Patients with a history of autoimmune disease or receiving systemic immunosuppression were excluded from the trial. Peripheral blood for TCR sequencing was drawn from every dose cohort at baseline, at cycle 4 day 1 and at cycle 7 day 1. The samples were taken from a phase I, first-in-human, multicenter, open-label dose-escalation trial of ivuxolimab. Adults with locally advanced or metastatic melanoma, renal cell, hepatocellular, or head and neck squamous cell carcinoma were enrolled in the trial. CD4+ and CD8+ T cells were sorted separately from peripheral blood before TCR sequencing.

This clone has just a few counts. The specificity of this receptor is unknown. Per-base quality was not reported, and no clone a single base away is much larger than it. From its cysteine to its phenylalanine, the CDR3 spans 14 amino acids. The kept DNA is CDR3 alone, 42 bases in frame from the first base. Trimming removed 4 bases from V and 8 bases from J; the gene matches leave 8 bases unexplained. CDR1 and CDR2, looked up from the germline V gene, are SQVTM and ANQGSEA. The sequence derives from an adult with an advanced solid tumor such as melanoma, head and neck, liver or kidney cancer. The sequence joins TRBV29-1 to TRBJ2-1; 10 nucleotides in the junction match TRBD2. Sample: CD4+ or CD8+ T cells sorted from blood, taken in a trial of the OX40 agonist ivuxolimab. The sequenced DNA: TGCAGCGTTGTACTAAGCGGGGGGGCCGATGAGCAGTTCTTC. This codes for CSVVLSGGADEQFF.